A selection of T cell receptor beta chains follows, all from one sample in a study of identical twins. TCRdb reprocessed the 5' RACE reads via MiXCR and lists one record per CDR3 protein. Counted here are roughly 690,000 distinct CDR3 sequences, less than 25% occurring once; the ten biggest clones make up roughly 4.3%. The data were also submitted as part of a second study, on T cells expressing NK-cell markers.

Material: PBMCs. These TCRs come from a woman between 18 and 30 years old in good health. CDR3s include the opening cysteine and the closing phenylalanine or tryptophan. Each record gives: V gene, clone size, D gene, CDR3 length, J gene, CDR3 protein, CDR3 DNA. A D gene is named only where the DNA matches it firmly. A row's size may be missing; if present it is once, few, many or a size class.

TRBV7-9	-	TRBD1	17	TRBJ2-7	CASSLGQGDSSSYEQYF	TGTGCCAGCAGCCTGGGACAGGGGGATTCAAGCTCCTACGAGCAGTACTTC
TRBV20-1	-	-	14	TRBJ2-7	CSARGSSAYYEQYF	TGCAGTGCTAGAGGTAGTAGTGCCTACTACGAGCAGTACTTC
TRBV5-1	-	TRBD1	17	TRBJ2-2	CASSSSRGGKNTGELFF	TGCGCCAGCAGCTCCTCTAGAGGGGGCAAGAACACCGGGGAGCTGTTTTTT
TRBV7-2	-	TRBD1	15	TRBJ1-1	CASSLPDRVPTEAFF	TGTGCCAGCAGCTTACCCGACAGGGTCCCCACTGAAGCTTTCTTT
TRBV20-1	few	-	12	TRBJ2-5	CSASVTKETQYF	TGCAGTGCTAGCGTCACAAAAGAGACCCAGTACTTC
TRBV12-3/TRBV12-4	-	-	13	TRBJ1-2	CASSFHGRYGYTF	TGTGCCAGCAGTTTCCACGGTCGCTATGGCTACACCTTC
TRBV20-1	few	TRBD2	16	TRBJ2-7	CSARSSGFLIPYEQYF	TGCAGTGCTAGGTCTAGCGGTTTTCTTATTCCCTACGAGCAGTACTTC
TRBV20-1	-	-	13	TRBJ2-5	CSASRVLVETQYF	TGCAGTGCTTCCAGGGTCTTAGTGGAGACCCAGTACTTC
TRBV27	many	-	14	TRBJ2-3	CASSSWASKETQYF	TGTGCCAGCAGTTCTTGGGCTAGCAAGGAGACGCAGTATTTT
TRBV12-3/TRBV12-4	few	-	11	TRBJ2-5	CASSDIETQYF	TGTGCCAGCAGCGATATTGAGACCCAGTACTTC
TRBV20-1	few	-	13	TRBJ2-5	CSASGSRGETQYF	TGCAGTGCTAGTGGCAGTCGGGGAGAGACCCAGTACTTC
TRBV10-3	-	-	14	TRBJ2-2	CAISQPGNTGELFF	TGTGCCATCAGCCAGCCAGGGAACACCGGGGAGCTGTTTTTT
TRBV7-2	few	-	14	TRBJ2-7	CATSGGRSSYEQYF	TGTGCCACCTCCGGGGGGCGAAGCTCCTACGAGCAGTACTTC